This T cell receptor beta chain came from a study of T cell repertoires in ileal Crohn's disease. For this clone: Its antigen is as yet unknown.

Included were adult ileal or ileocolonic Crohn's patients indicated for ileocolonic resection. General study findings and limits: Sorted CD8 T cells held more high-frequency clones than CD4.

From germline, CDR1 is SGHNT and CDR2 YENEEA. V dropped 1 base and J dropped 5 bases, with 9 bases sitting between them. The CDR3 extends over 13 amino acids. The data were produced by immunoSEQ multiplex PCR, yet TCRdb's version contains in-frame clones alone and is incomplete. The table lists thousands of clones, 79% of them singletons. The sequence came from an adult with Crohn's disease. The sequencing input was ileal tissue. The chain uses TRBV11-3 and TRBJ2-7; D might be TRBD2 (5 bases). The CDR3 reads CASSLVRGDEQYF. The DNA of the CDR3 is TGTGCCAGCAGCTTAGTTCGGGGAGACGAGCAGTACTTC.